This T cell receptor beta chain derives from a study of T cells after yellow fever vaccination. About the study: Preparation used SMART-Seq v4 Ultra Low Input for the low-cell-number fractions. General study findings and limits: Although the secondary response was weaker, it peaked faster, at day 5 versus 15.

About this clonotype: Its antigen is not identified.

Synthesis of TCR cDNA relied on 5'RACE template switching, which attached a universal primer site and UMIs. TCRdb used MiXCR to reprocess the 5' RACE reads, holding one entry per CDR3 protein. The sample lists fewer than 350,000 distinct CDR3 sequences; approximately 9% were seen once. The receptor's source is a man between 18 and 35 years old who received the YFV17D yellow fever vaccine. The specimen was PBMCs, collected on the day of the first yellow fever vaccination.

CDR3 nucleotide sequence: TGTGCCAGCAGAGAGACTAGCGGGGGACACGATGAGCAGTTCTTC. Translating it yields CASRETSGGHDEQFF. This chain uses TRBV2 with TRBJ2-1, with 12 bases identical to TRBD2. CDR1 and CDR2 (germline): SNHLY, FYNNEI. V shed 6 bases and J 8 bases; nucleotides not matched to a gene: 8. The CDR3 has 15 residues.